What follows are 10 T cell receptor beta chains derived from one specimen sequenced in a study of blood T cell repertoires in COVID-19. The data were produced by immunoSEQ multiplex PCR, yet TCRdb's version contains in-frame clones alone and is incomplete. The profile shows around 250,000 clones, over 75% of them singletons. Sequencing used peripheral blood. These receptors originate from a human donor in a cohort sampled during active COVID-19.

V usage is TRBV6-5 and J usage is TRBJ1-1, with D possibly matching TRBD1 (6 bases). The ends were cut back, 5 bases at V and 5 bases at J, with 9 bases in the middle. The CDR3 length is 12 residues. CDR1 is MNHEY, CDR2 SVGAGI, per germline. The CDR3 here is CASSPGQTEAFF. CDR3 DNA sequence: TGTGCCAGCAGTCCCGGACAGACTGAAGCTTTCTTT.

This sequence joins TRBV9 and TRBJ2-3; D is undetermined. CDR3 size: 14 residues. V gave up 0 bases and J gave up 3 bases, with 8 bases separating them. Germline assignment: CDR1 SGDLS and CDR2 YYNGEE. CDR3 loop: CASSVASSTDTQYF. In nucleotides, the CDR3 is TGTGCCAGCAGCGTAGCTAGTTCAACAGATACGCAGTATTTT.

The gene calls are TRBV3-1 (or the pseudogene TRBV3-2) and TRBJ2-1; the D gene is possibly TRBD2 (7 bases). The CDR3 sequence is 16 residues long. Germline assignment: CDR1 LGHDT and CDR2 YNNKEL (reference sequence). Between the trimmed V and J ends, which lost 1 base and 5 bases, there was a span of 15 bases. The CDR3 DNA reads TGTGCCAGCAGCCAAGCAGCCGCGGGGGCCCACAATGAGCAGTTCTTC. Residues: CASSQAAAGAHNEQFF.

V and J are TRBV5-1 and TRBJ2-7; D possibly corresponds to TRBD1 (7 bases). CDR3 length: 12 amino acids. The V gene lost 7 bases and the J gene lost 5 bases, with 13 bases spanning the gap. Germline lookup yields CDR1 SGHRS and CDR2 YFSETQ. This CDR3 is CASRQGGDEQYF. DNA of the CDR3: TGCGCCAGCCGACAGGGAGGTGACGAGCAGTACTTC.

The chain combines TRBV6-6 with TRBJ2-7; D remains ambiguous. The V end was cut by 6 bases, the J end by 4 bases, with 10 bases between. Germline V gene data show CDR1 as MNHNY and CDR2 as SVGAGI (reference sequence). This CDR3 spans 12 amino acids. This CDR3 is CASSPTEYEQYF. For the CDR3, the DNA is TGTGCCAGCAGCCCTACAGAATACGAGCAGTACTTC.

V is TRBV10-3 and J is TRBJ2-5, with a possible D match to TRBD2 (7 bases). This CDR3 is built from 14 residues. The germline V gene has CDR1 ENHRY and CDR2 SYGVKD. Trimming removed 4 bases from V and 4 bases from J, with 13 bases in between. The CDR3 sequence: CAISGGGRGETQYF. The CDR3 nucleotides read TGTGCCATCAGTGGGGGGGGCAGGGGAGAGACCCAGTACTTC.

The chain carries TRBV27 and TRBJ2-2; 11 bases are a match to TRBD2. This CDR3 comprises 19 residues. CDR1 and CDR2 (germline): MNHEY, SMNVEV (reference sequence). Trimming removed 5 bases from V and 1 base from J; junction bases left unmatched: 12. CDR3 residues: CASSRPGLAETQNTGELFF. The DNA for the CDR3 is TGTGCCAGCAGTCGACCGGGACTAGCGGAGACCCAGAACACCGGGGAGCTGTTTTTT.

The chain has TRBV7-8 and TRBJ2-3; TRBD2 is a possible D gene (7 bases). The CDR3 contains 14 residues. Trimming stripped 5 bases from V and 2 bases from J, with 11 bases between. Germline-derived CDR1 and CDR2 are SGHVS and FQNEAQ. The CDR3 DNA reads as TGTGCCAGCAGCAGGGGGGGAAACACAGATACGCAGTATTTT. Its protein is CASSRGGNTDTQYF.

In this sample, this clone turned up once. CDR3 amino acids: CSVTLFGQTNYGYTF. CDR3 DNA sequence: TGCAGCGTTACACTTTTTGGACAGACTAACTATGGCTACACCTTC. The chain links TRBV29-1 to TRBJ1-2; D possibly corresponds to TRBD1 (6 bases). The CDR3 totals 15 residues. With 5 bases removed from V and 0 bases from J, the gap between germline ends came to 16 bases. Germline values: CDR1 SQVTM, CDR2 ANQGSEA.

The table lists this clone with a count of one. Relative to the germline gene, one junction end is altered; a read error may explain this. The J gene is TRBJ2-5, the V gene TRBV5-1, with D tentatively TRBD2 (7 bases). CDR3 length: 16 residues. Germline CDR1 SGHRS, CDR2 YFSETQ. The CDR3 coding sequence is TGCGCCAGCAGCTTTCCCCCGGGGGGCATCCAACAGACCCAGTACTTC. Translation: CASSFPPGGIQQTQYF.